This is a list of T cell receptor beta chains from one sample in a study of blood T cell repertoires in COVID-19. The assay was immunoSEQ multiplex PCR, and TCRdb's table has in-frame clones only and misses some. Of 45,000 or so clones detected, 80% to 90% appear once; the ten largest clones hold roughly a sixth. The sample was peripheral blood. These receptors were obtained from a man in his sixties or seventies with active COVID-19. Both conserved end residues are part of each CDR3. A D gene is named only where the DNA matches it firmly. Expanded clones get a size class; other rows say once, few or many, or leave the size out.

CDR3 protein: CASSPPGGGGETQYF
CDR3 DNA: TGTGCCAGCAGTCCTCCCGGCGGCGGTGGAGAGACCCAGTACTTC
D gene: .
clone size: .
V gene: TRBV28
J gene: TRBJ2-5
CDR3 length: 15

CDR3 protein: CASSSPRIGGYNQPQHF
CDR3 DNA: TGTGCCAGCAGCTCCCCTCGAATCGGGGGGTACAATCAGCCCCAGCATTTT
D gene: .
clone size: once
V gene: TRBV7-4
J gene: TRBJ1-5
CDR3 length: 17

CDR3 protein: CASSLGAGTGLNTQYF
CDR3 DNA: TGTGCCAGCAGCTTAGGGGCGGGGACGGGGCTTAATACGCAGTATTTT
D gene: .
clone size: .
V gene: TRBV7-3
J gene: TRBJ2-3
CDR3 length: 16

CDR3 protein: CASSFGPVLNTEAFF
CDR3 DNA: TGTGCCAGCAGCTTTGGTCCGGTCCTGAACACTGAAGCTTTCTTT
D gene: .
clone size: .
V gene: TRBV7-2
J gene: TRBJ1-1
CDR3 length: 15

CDR3 protein: CASSNGGGDYEQYF
CDR3 DNA: TGTGCCAGCAGCAACGGGGGAGGGGACTACGAGCAGTACTTC
D gene: TRBD2
clone size: .
V gene: TRBV7-9
J gene: TRBJ2-7
CDR3 length: 14

CDR3 protein: CASNGQINEKLFF
CDR3 DNA: TGTGCCAGCAACGGACAGATAAATGAAAAACTGTTTTTT
D gene: .
clone size: .
V gene: TRBV6-6
J gene: TRBJ1-4
CDR3 length: 13

CDR3 protein: CASSVATSGGDEQFF
CDR3 DNA: TGTGCCAGCAGCGTAGCTACTAGCGGGGGCGATGAGCAGTTCTTC
D gene: TRBD2
clone size: .
V gene: TRBV9
J gene: TRBJ2-1
CDR3 length: 15

CDR3 protein: CASSSPLLGRVNTEAFF
CDR3 DNA: TGTGCCAGCAGCTCTCCCTTATTGGGCAGGGTGAACACTGAAGCTTTCTTT
D gene: .
clone size: .
V gene: TRBV11-2
J gene: TRBJ1-1
CDR3 length: 17

CDR3 protein: CASSSRQGSEQYF
CDR3 DNA: TGTGCCAGCAGTTCCCGGCAGGGGTCCGAGCAGTACTTC
D gene: .
clone size: .
V gene: TRBV27
J gene: TRBJ2-7
CDR3 length: 13

CDR3 protein: CASSLALGGKDTGELFF
CDR3 DNA: TGTGCCAGCAGCTTGGCTCTCGGGGGGAAGGACACCGGGGAGCTGTTTTTT
D gene: TRBD2
clone size: .
V gene: TRBV5-8
J gene: TRBJ2-2
CDR3 length: 17

CDR3 protein: CASTPWHGASGGAGNEQFF
CDR3 DNA: TGTGCCAGTACCCCCTGGCATGGGGCTAGCGGGGGGGCCGGGAATGAGCAGTTCTTC
D gene: TRBD2
clone size: .
V gene: TRBV19
J gene: TRBJ2-1
CDR3 length: 19

CDR3 protein: CASSLASSGGAYNEQFF
CDR3 DNA: TGTGCCAGCAGCTTAGCGAGTAGCGGGGGGGCCTACAATGAGCAGTTCTTC
D gene: TRBD2
clone size: .
V gene: TRBV7-2
J gene: TRBJ2-1
CDR3 length: 17

CDR3 protein: CASSQGQFTDTQYF
CDR3 DNA: TGTGCCAGCAGTCAGGGACAGTTCACAGATACGCAGTATTTT
D gene: TRBD1
clone size: once
V gene: TRBV7-9
J gene: TRBJ2-3
CDR3 length: 14

CDR3 protein: CASSSLQGSTEAFF
CDR3 DNA: TGTGCCAGTAGCTCTCTCCAGGGAAGCACTGAAGCTTTCTTT
D gene: .
clone size: .
V gene: TRBV19
J gene: TRBJ1-1
CDR3 length: 14

CDR3 protein: CASSSQETYEQYF
CDR3 DNA: TGTGCCAGCTCTTCACAGGAGACCTACGAGCAGTACTTC
D gene: .
clone size: .
V gene: TRBV18
J gene: TRBJ2-7
CDR3 length: 13

CDR3 protein: CASSIGGGHNYGYTF
CDR3 DNA: TGTGCCAGTAGTATAGGGGGAGGACACAACTATGGCTACACCTTC
D gene: .
clone size: .
V gene: TRBV19
J gene: TRBJ1-2
CDR3 length: 15

CDR3 protein: CASSLSGVEGNIQYF
CDR3 DNA: TGTGCCAGCAGCTTGTCAGGGGTTGAGGGAAACATTCAGTACTTC
D gene: .
clone size: .
V gene: TRBV11-2
J gene: TRBJ2-4
CDR3 length: 15

CDR3 protein: CASSQADRALFYEQYF
CDR3 DNA: TGTGCCAGCAGCCAGGCGGACAGGGCCCTGTTCTACGAGCAGTACTTC
D gene: TRBD1
clone size: .
V gene: TRBV3-1/TRBV3-2
J gene: TRBJ2-7
CDR3 length: 16

CDR3 protein: CASSLPAGGTDTQYF
CDR3 DNA: TGTGCCAGCAGCCTTCCCGCGGGAGGGACAGATACGCAGTATTTT
D gene: TRBD2
clone size: .
V gene: TRBV6-1
J gene: TRBJ2-3
CDR3 length: 15

CDR3 protein: CASSSGLAGGTGELFF
CDR3 DNA: TGTGCCAGCTCGTCGGGACTAGCGGGGGGCACCGGGGAGCTGTTTTTT
D gene: TRBD2
clone size: .
V gene: TRBV18
J gene: TRBJ2-2
CDR3 length: 16

CDR3 protein: CSVLTPVTVTQYF
CDR3 DNA: TGCAGCGTTTTAACTCCGGTTACCGTTACGCAGTATTTT
D gene: .
clone size: .
V gene: TRBV29-1
J gene: TRBJ2-3
CDR3 length: 13

CDR3 protein: CASTPGQSSYEQYF
CDR3 DNA: TGTGCCAGCACCCCAGGACAGTCCTCCTACGAGCAGTACTTC
D gene: .
clone size: .
V gene: TRBV6-6
J gene: TRBJ2-7
CDR3 length: 14

CDR3 protein: CASSYSSGTDNYEQYF
CDR3 DNA: TGTGCCAGCAGTTACTCGTCCGGGACAGACAATTACGAGCAGTACTTC
D gene: TRBD1
clone size: .
V gene: TRBV6-5
J gene: TRBJ2-7
CDR3 length: 16

CDR3 protein: CASSSSGTGVYEQYF
CDR3 DNA: TGTGCCAGCAGCTCCTCGGGGACAGGCGTATACGAGCAGTACTTC
D gene: TRBD1
clone size: .
V gene: TRBV13
J gene: TRBJ2-7
CDR3 length: 15

CDR3 protein: CASSPQTGKNTEAFF
CDR3 DNA: TGCGCCAGCAGCCCCCAGACAGGGAAGAACACTGAAGCTTTCTTT
D gene: TRBD1
clone size: .
V gene: TRBV5-1
J gene: TRBJ1-1
CDR3 length: 15

CDR3 protein: CASSQIQGLNTEAFF
CDR3 DNA: TGCGCCAGCAGCCAGATACAGGGACTGAACACTGAAGCTTTCTTT
D gene: .
clone size: .
V gene: TRBV4-1
J gene: TRBJ1-1
CDR3 length: 15

CDR3 protein: CASSLVAGIGTEAFF
CDR3 DNA: TGTGCCAGCAGCTTAGTCGCAGGAATAGGCACTGAAGCTTTCTTT
D gene: .
clone size: .
V gene: TRBV7-9
J gene: TRBJ1-1
CDR3 length: 15

CDR3 protein: CASSLVRGGDEQYF
CDR3 DNA: TGTGCCAGCAGCTTAGTTAGGGGGGGGGACGAGCAGTACTTC
D gene: .
clone size: .
V gene: TRBV11-2
J gene: TRBJ2-7
CDR3 length: 14

CDR3 protein: CASSPGVQGRHEQFF
CDR3 DNA: TGTGCCAGCAGCCCAGGGGTCCAGGGAAGACATGAGCAGTTCTTC
D gene: .
clone size: .
V gene: TRBV3-1/TRBV3-2
J gene: TRBJ2-1
CDR3 length: 15

CDR3 protein: CASRSGGLYNEQFF
CDR3 DNA: TGTGCCAGCCGATCGGGGGGGCTGTACAATGAGCAGTTCTTC
D gene: TRBD2
clone size: .
V gene: TRBV5-4
J gene: TRBJ2-1
CDR3 length: 14

CDR3 protein: CASGLESGVTSRYTF
CDR3 DNA: TGTGCTAGTGGTTTGGAGTCGGGGGTCACCTCGCGCTACACCTTC
D gene: .
clone size: once
V gene: TRBV12-5
J gene: TRBJ1-2
CDR3 length: 15

CDR3 protein: CASSPMGSGVSGELFF
CDR3 DNA: TGTGCCAGCTCACCAATGGGGTCAGGGGTCTCCGGGGAGCTGTTTTTT
D gene: .
clone size: .
V gene: TRBV18
J gene: TRBJ2-2
CDR3 length: 16

CDR3 protein: CASSQGRTGGLSYNEQFF
CDR3 DNA: TGCGCCAGCAGCCAAGGAAGGACGGGGGGCCTGTCCTACAATGAGCAGTTCTTC
D gene: .
clone size: .
V gene: TRBV4-1
J gene: TRBJ2-1
CDR3 length: 18

CDR3 protein: CASREDRGSYNSPLHF
CDR3 DNA: TGTGCCAGCAGGGAAGACAGGGGCTCCTATAATTCACCCCTCCACTTT
D gene: TRBD1
clone size: .
V gene: TRBV2
J gene: TRBJ1-6
CDR3 length: 16

CDR3 protein: CASSYSTRQGGSYEQYF
CDR3 DNA: TGTGCCAGCAGTTACTCGACGAGACAGGGAGGCTCCTACGAGCAGTACTTC
D gene: .
clone size: .
V gene: TRBV6-2/TRBV6-3
J gene: TRBJ2-7
CDR3 length: 17

CDR3 protein: CAGPGRLTSGGLNIQYF
CDR3 DNA: TGTGCCGGCCCAGGCCGCCTGACTAGCGGGGGGTTAAACATTCAGTACTTC
D gene: TRBD2
clone size: .
V gene: TRBV19
J gene: TRBJ2-4
CDR3 length: 17

CDR3 protein: CASRRNTGELFF
CDR3 DNA: TGCGCCAGCAGGAGGAACACCGGGGAGCTGTTTTTT
D gene: .
clone size: .
V gene: TRBV5-1
J gene: TRBJ2-2
CDR3 length: 12

CDR3 protein: CASRSGGVAGELFF
CDR3 DNA: TGTGCCAGCAGGAGCGGGGGTGTCGCCGGGGAGCTGTTTTTT
D gene: TRBD2
clone size: .
V gene: TRBV25-1
J gene: TRBJ2-2
CDR3 length: 14

CDR3 protein: CASSSGTGGWDEQFF
CDR3 DNA: TGTGCCAGCAGCTCCGGGACAGGGGGCTGGGATGAGCAGTTCTTC
D gene: TRBD1
clone size: .
V gene: TRBV7-9
J gene: TRBJ2-1
CDR3 length: 15

CDR3 protein: CASSSTHTGGTEAFF
CDR3 DNA: TGTGCCAGCAGCTCAACTCACACTGGCGGCACTGAAGCTTTCTTT
D gene: .
clone size: .
V gene: TRBV7-2
J gene: TRBJ1-1
CDR3 length: 15

CDR3 protein: CASSEEQGLGEQYF
CDR3 DNA: TGTGCCAGCAGTGAAGAACAGGGGCTAGGCGAGCAGTACTTC
D gene: TRBD1
clone size: .
V gene: TRBV2
J gene: TRBJ2-7
CDR3 length: 14

CDR3 protein: CASSIGRTADLAFF
CDR3 DNA: TGTGCCAGTAGTATTGGCAGGACAGCGGACTTAGCTTTCTTT
D gene: .
clone size: .
V gene: TRBV19
J gene: TRBJ1-1
CDR3 length: 14

CDR3 protein: CASSQQISNQPQHF
CDR3 DNA: TGTGCCAGTAGTCAACAGATTAGCAATCAGCCCCAGCATTTT
D gene: .
clone size: .
V gene: TRBV19
J gene: TRBJ1-5
CDR3 length: 14

CDR3 protein: CASSYSGQGSDEQFF
CDR3 DNA: TGTGCCAGCAGTTACAGTGGTCAGGGGAGCGATGAGCAGTTCTTC
D gene: .
clone size: .
V gene: TRBV6-2/TRBV6-3
J gene: TRBJ2-1
CDR3 length: 15

CDR3 protein: CASSSRDRRSSYGYTF
CDR3 DNA: TGTGCCAGTAGTTCCCGGGACAGGAGATCCAGCTATGGCTACACCTTC
D gene: TRBD1
clone size: .
V gene: TRBV19
J gene: TRBJ1-2
CDR3 length: 16

CDR3 protein: CASSPMGGVNTGELFF
CDR3 DNA: TGTGCCAGCAGCCCCATGGGGGGGGTGAACACCGGGGAGCTGTTTTTT
D gene: TRBD2
clone size: .
V gene: TRBV7-6
J gene: TRBJ2-2
CDR3 length: 16

CDR3 protein: CASSRSSGNTIYF
CDR3 DNA: TGTGCCAGCAGTCGCAGCTCTGGAAACACCATATATTTT
D gene: .
clone size: .
V gene: TRBV11-3
J gene: TRBJ1-3
CDR3 length: 13

CDR3 protein: CASSGTGPYNSPLHF
CDR3 DNA: TGCGCCAGCAGCGGGACTGGACCCTATAATTCACCCCTCCACTTT
D gene: .
clone size: once
V gene: TRBV5-1
J gene: TRBJ1-6
CDR3 length: 15

CDR3 protein: CASSEGQGWSNQPQHF
CDR3 DNA: TGTGCCAGCAGTGAAGGCCAGGGTTGGTCGAATCAGCCCCAGCATTTT
D gene: .
clone size: .
V gene: TRBV6-1
J gene: TRBJ1-5
CDR3 length: 16

CDR3 protein: CASVGQGQGLGGAFF
CDR3 DNA: TGTGCCTCGGTTGGTCAGGGACAGGGGCTCGGAGGAGCTTTCTTT
D gene: TRBD1
clone size: .
V gene: TRBV6-5
J gene: TRBJ1-1
CDR3 length: 15

CDR3 protein: CSAPSQETQYF
CDR3 DNA: TGCAGTGCTCCTTCTCAAGAGACCCAGTACTTC
D gene: .
clone size: .
V gene: TRBV20-1
J gene: TRBJ2-5
CDR3 length: 11

CDR3 protein: CASSLLAVSSGANVLTF
CDR3 DNA: TGTGCCAGTAGCCTGCTGGCAGTTTCCTCTGGGGCCAACGTCCTGACTTTC
D gene: .
clone size: .
V gene: TRBV19
J gene: TRBJ2-6
CDR3 length: 17

CDR3 protein: CASSAGAQPSQYF
CDR3 DNA: TGTGCCAGCAGTGCGGGGGCCCAGCCTTCCCAGTATTTT
D gene: .
clone size: once
V gene: TRBV28
J gene: TRBJ2-3
CDR3 length: 13

CDR3 protein: CASSLGTVFGEQYF
CDR3 DNA: TGTGCCAGCAGCTTGGGGACAGTCTTTGGTGAGCAGTACTTC
D gene: .
clone size: .
V gene: TRBV5-6
J gene: TRBJ2-7
CDR3 length: 14

CDR3 protein: CSASWTGGYEQYF
CDR3 DNA: TGCAGTGCTAGTTGGACAGGGGGCTACGAGCAGTACTTC
D gene: TRBD1
clone size: .
V gene: TRBV20-1
J gene: TRBJ2-7
CDR3 length: 13

CDR3 protein: CASTPSGDEQYF
CDR3 DNA: TGTGCCAGCACCCCCTCCGGGGACGAGCAGTACTTC
D gene: .
clone size: .
V gene: TRBV28
J gene: TRBJ2-7
CDR3 length: 12

CDR3 protein: CASSQLQSNTEAFF
CDR3 DNA: TGCGCCAGCAGCCAACTACAGTCGAACACTGAAGCTTTCTTT
D gene: .
clone size: once
V gene: TRBV4-1
J gene: TRBJ1-1
CDR3 length: 14

CDR3 protein: CATSECESFSYNSPLHF
CDR3 DNA: TGTGCCACCAGTGAGTGTGAAAGCTTTAGCTATAATTCACCCCTCCACTTT
D gene: .
clone size: .
V gene: TRBV24-1
J gene: TRBJ1-6
CDR3 length: 17

CDR3 protein: CASSRVTGRGSGTQYF
CDR3 DNA: TGTGCCAGCAGCAGGGTGACAGGGAGAGGTAGTGGGACCCAGTACTTC
D gene: .
clone size: .
V gene: TRBV21-1
J gene: TRBJ2-5
CDR3 length: 16

CDR3 protein: CASSERRERYSNQPQHF
CDR3 DNA: TGTGCCAGCAGCGAGCGGAGGGAGAGGTATAGCAATCAGCCCCAGCATTTT
D gene: .
clone size: .
V gene: TRBV11-2
J gene: TRBJ1-5
CDR3 length: 17